Listed below are T cell receptor beta chains from one sample, sequenced in a study of blood T cell dynamics during melanoma immunotherapy. Here immunoSEQ multiplex PCR was the method, and the copy in TCRdb shows in-frame clones only, minus some. The data show 9,500 to 10,000 clones, with about 86% seen just once and 9.5% to 12% held by the top ten. The sequences come from blood, collected from a patient treated with checkpoint blockade. These receptors were collected from a human donor with melanoma. Both conserved end residues are trimmed from each CDR3. Each record gives: clone size, J gene, D gene, V gene, CDR3 protein. The D gene is left open where the match is weak. Clone size appears in some rows only: once, few, many, or a class for an expanded clone.

>-|TRBJ1-6|-|TRBV19
ASSIDHGDSPLH
>-|TRBJ2-7|-|TRBV1
TSSQDLYCLAEQY
>-|TRBJ1-1|-|TRBV2
ASSEAGGGRYEAF
>-|TRBJ2-1|-|TRBV7-9
ASSWGQSTYNEQF
>-|TRBJ2-3|-|TRBV15
ATSTGQSTDTQY
>-|TRBJ1-5|-|TRBV27
ASTSLADSNQPQH
>-|TRBJ2-1|TRBD1|TRBV19
ASSRVDREGEQF
>few|TRBJ2-7|TRBD1|TRBV7-9
ASSLGDSSYEQY
>-|TRBJ2-7|-|TRBV29-1
SVEKAAGPREQY
>-|TRBJ2-1|TRBD2|TRBV5-1
ASSFGGAYNEQF